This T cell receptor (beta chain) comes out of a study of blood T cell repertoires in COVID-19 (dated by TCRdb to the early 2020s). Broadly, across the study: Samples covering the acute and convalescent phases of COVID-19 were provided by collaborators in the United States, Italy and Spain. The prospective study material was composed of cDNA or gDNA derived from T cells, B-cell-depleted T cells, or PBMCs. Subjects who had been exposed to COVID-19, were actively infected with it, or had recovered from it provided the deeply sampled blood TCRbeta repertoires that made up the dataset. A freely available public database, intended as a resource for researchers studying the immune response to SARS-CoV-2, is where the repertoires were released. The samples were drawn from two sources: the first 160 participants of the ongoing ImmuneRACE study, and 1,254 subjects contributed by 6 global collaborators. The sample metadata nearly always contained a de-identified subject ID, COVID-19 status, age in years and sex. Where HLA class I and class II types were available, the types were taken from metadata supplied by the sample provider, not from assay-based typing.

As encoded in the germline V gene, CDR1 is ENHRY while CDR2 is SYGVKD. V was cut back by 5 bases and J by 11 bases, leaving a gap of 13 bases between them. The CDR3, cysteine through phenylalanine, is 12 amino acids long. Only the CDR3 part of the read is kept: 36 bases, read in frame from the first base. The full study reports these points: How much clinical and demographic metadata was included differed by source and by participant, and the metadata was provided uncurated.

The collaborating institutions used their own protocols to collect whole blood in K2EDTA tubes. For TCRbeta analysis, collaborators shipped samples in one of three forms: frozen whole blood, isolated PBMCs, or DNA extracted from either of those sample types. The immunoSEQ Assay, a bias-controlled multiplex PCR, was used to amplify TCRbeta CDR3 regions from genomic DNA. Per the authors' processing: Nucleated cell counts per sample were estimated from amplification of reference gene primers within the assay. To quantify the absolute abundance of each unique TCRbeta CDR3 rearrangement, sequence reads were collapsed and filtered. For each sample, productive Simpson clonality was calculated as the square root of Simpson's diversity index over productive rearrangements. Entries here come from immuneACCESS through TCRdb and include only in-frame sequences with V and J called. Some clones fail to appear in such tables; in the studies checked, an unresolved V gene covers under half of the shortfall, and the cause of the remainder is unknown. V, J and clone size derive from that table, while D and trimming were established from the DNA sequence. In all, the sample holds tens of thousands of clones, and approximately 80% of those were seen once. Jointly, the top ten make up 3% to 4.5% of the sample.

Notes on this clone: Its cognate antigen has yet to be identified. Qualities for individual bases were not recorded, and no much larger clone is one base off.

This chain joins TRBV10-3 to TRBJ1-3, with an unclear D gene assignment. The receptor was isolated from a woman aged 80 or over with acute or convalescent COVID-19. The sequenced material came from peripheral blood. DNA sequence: TGTGCCATCAGTAACCAGGCCAGCCCCATATATTTT. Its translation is CAISNQASPIYF.